The 13 T cell receptor beta chains in this list originate from one sample, sequenced in a study of OX40 agonist ivuxolimab in advanced cancers. Generated by immunoSEQ multiplex PCR, the TCRdb table keeps only in-frame clones and is missing some. Here the sample spans about 2,200 clones, about 80% being singletons. The specimen comprised CD4+ or CD8+ T cells sorted from blood, sampled in a trial of the OX40 agonist ivuxolimab. The receptors come from an adult with an advanced solid tumor such as melanoma, head and neck, liver or kidney cancer.

The rearrangement joins TRBV27 to TRBJ2-7; the D gene is possibly TRBD1 (6 bases). This CDR3 contains 13 residues. V dropped 8 bases and J dropped 2 bases, with 13 bases sitting between them. Looked up from germline, CDR1 is MNHEY and CDR2 is SMNVEV (reference sequence). CDR3 protein: CASGTGFPYEQYF. The DNA of the CDR3 is TGTGCCAGCGGCACAGGGTTCCCCTACGAGCAGTACTTC.

The genes are TRBV5-8 and TRBJ2-5, with 7 bases fitting TRBD1. Germline V gene sequence: CDR1 SGHTS, CDR2 YDEGEE. V was pared by 3 bases and J by 1 base, with 6 bases of the junction left unmatched. The CDR3 sequence is 15 residues long. The CDR3 here is CASSSSTGSQETQYF. The CDR3 nucleotides read TGTGCCAGCAGCTCGTCGACAGGGTCCCAAGAGACCCAGTACTTC. The variable domain in full, with the rest retrieved from reference TRBV5-8 and TRBJ2-5, is EAGVTQSPTHLIKTRGQQATLRCSPISGHTSVYWYQQALGLGLQFLLWYDEGEERNRGNFPPRFSGRQFPNYSSELNVNALELEDSALYLCASSSSTGSQETQYFGPGTRLLVL.

Only one count was recorded for this clone. J is TRBJ2-3 and V is TRBV7-9; D could derive from TRBD1 or TRBD2 (6 bases each). Germline lookup yields CDR1 SEHNR and CDR2 FQNEAQ (reference sequence). CDR3 length equals 17 residues. The V gene lost 7 bases and the J gene lost 0 bases, with 20 bases spanning the gap. The CDR3 coding sequence is TGTGCCAGCACCCCCGGAGGGGAGACAGGAAGCACAGATACGCAGTATTTT. It encodes CASTPGGETGSTDTQYF. Together with reference TRBV7-9 and TRBJ2-3, the CDR3 gives the full variable domain: DTGVSQNPRHKITKRGQNVTFRCDPISEHNRLYWYRQTLGQGPEFLTYFQNEAQLEKSRLLSDRFSAERPKGSFSTLEIQRTEQGDSAMYLCASTPGGETGSTDTQYFGPGTRLTVL.

This sequence joins TRBV27 and TRBJ1-4; D unclear. This CDR3 spans 13 amino acids. V gave up 7 bases and J gave up 2 bases, with 8 bases separating them. Germline V gene data show CDR1 as MNHEY and CDR2 as SMNVEV (reference sequence). The CDR3 nucleotides are TGTGCCAGCACTAAAGGCACTAATGAAAAACTGTTTTTT. It specifies CASTKGTNEKLFF.

This clone qualifies as large. The V gene is TRBV7-9, the J gene TRBJ2-1, with D uncertain. V was pared by 2 bases and J by 6 bases, with 5 bases between. Germline assignment: CDR1 SEHNR and CDR2 FQNEAQ (reference sequence). This CDR3 is built from 12 residues. This CDR3 reads CASSLRANEQFF. In nucleotides, the CDR3 is TGTGCCAGCAGCTTACGAGCCAATGAGCAGTTCTTC.

The CDR3 bases are TGTGCCAGCAGCTTAGGCCTCGGCAGTCAAGAGACCCAGTACTTC. Protein: CASSLGLGSQETQYF. The chain uses TRBV13 and TRBJ2-5; D not resolved. CDR3 length: 15 amino acids. Trimming removed 0 bases from V and 2 bases from J, with 10 bases in between. Germline CDR1 reads PRHDT; CDR2 reads FYEKMQ (reference sequence).

This chain joins TRBV5-1 and TRBJ1-1; no definite D call. The V end lost 7 bases, the J end lost 6 bases, and 19 bases lay between the germline ends. There are 14 residues in the CDR3. CDR1 and CDR2 from the germline V gene are SGHRS and YFSETQ. In nucleotides, the CDR3 is TGCGCCAGCCACGAGGGTAGGAAGTTCGCTGAAGCTTTCTTT. Translation gives CASHEGRKFAEAFF.

The genes are TRBV27 and TRBJ2-2; the D is unclear. V lost 0 bases to trimming and J lost 4 bases, with 6 bases between them. The germline V gene has CDR1 MNHEY and CDR2 SMNVEV (reference sequence). The CDR3 is 14 residues long. This chain's CDR3 is CASSLSHVTGELFF. Here the CDR3 DNA reads TGTGCCAGCAGTTTATCCCATGTCACCGGGGAGCTGTTTTTT.

The rearrangement uses TRBV29-1 and TRBJ2-1, with 7 positions matching TRBD1. Trimming removed 4 bases from V and 4 bases from J; junction bases left unmatched: 7. Germline loops: CDR1 SQVTM, CDR2 ANQGSEA. The CDR3 covers 14 residues. CDR3 sequence reads: CSVGGRGSYNEQFF. In DNA, the CDR3 is TGCAGCGTTGGTGGCAGGGGGTCTTACAATGAGCAGTTCTTC.

This clone was picked up a small number of times. The chain links TRBV7-9 to TRBJ2-5; 7 nucleotides line up with TRBD1. This CDR3 spans 17 amino acids. V lost 1 base to trimming and J lost 1 base; unmatched junction nucleotides: 9. Germline lookup yields CDR1 SEHNR and CDR2 FQNEAQ (reference sequence). The CDR3: CASSLVDRPAPQETQYF. Here the CDR3 DNA reads TGTGCCAGCAGCTTAGTGGACAGGCCCGCCCCCCAAGAGACCCAGTACTTC.

The V gene is TRBV11-2, the J gene TRBJ2-7; the D gene is possibly TRBD2 (6 bases). Trimming took off 6 bases at V and 2 bases at J, with 17 bases between the two ends. Germline assignment: CDR1 SGHAT and CDR2 FQNNGV. This CDR3 contains 15 residues. The CDR3 region has the DNA TGTGCCAGCAGTCGGGCTCGGGGGACCACCTACGAGCAGTACTTC. Residues: CASSRARGTTYEQYF.

The chain recombines TRBV5-8 with TRBJ1-1; 9 nucleotides line up with TRBD1. The V gene's germline CDR1 is SGHTS and CDR2 YDEGEE. This CDR3 contains 12 residues. V was clipped by 2 bases and J by 8 bases; unmatched bases: 1. For the CDR3, the DNA is TGTGCCAGCAGCTTCGGACAGGGGGAAGCTTTCTTT. This gives the protein CASSFGQGEAFF.

This chain uses TRBV6-5 with TRBJ2-5, with 9 bases aligning to TRBD2. Trimming took 3 bases from V and 0 from J; bases not matched to a gene: 5. Looked up from germline, CDR1 is MNHEY and CDR2 is SVGAGI. There are 16 residues in the CDR3. The CDR3 DNA sequence: TGTGCCAGCAGTTATTTTGCGGGGGGGAACCAAGAGACCCAGTACTTC. It is translated as CASSYFAGGNQETQYF.